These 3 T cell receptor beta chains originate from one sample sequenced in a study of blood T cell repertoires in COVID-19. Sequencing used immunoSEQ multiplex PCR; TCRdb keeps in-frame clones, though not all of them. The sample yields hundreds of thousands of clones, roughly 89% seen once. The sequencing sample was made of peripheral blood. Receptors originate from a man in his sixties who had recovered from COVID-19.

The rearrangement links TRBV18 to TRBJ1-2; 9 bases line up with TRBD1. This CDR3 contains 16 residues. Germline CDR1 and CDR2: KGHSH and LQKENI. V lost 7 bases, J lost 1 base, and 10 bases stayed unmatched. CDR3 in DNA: TGTGCCAGCTTCACCGTACAGGGGGCTCTTAACTATGGCTACACCTTC. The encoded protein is CASFTVQGALNYGYTF.

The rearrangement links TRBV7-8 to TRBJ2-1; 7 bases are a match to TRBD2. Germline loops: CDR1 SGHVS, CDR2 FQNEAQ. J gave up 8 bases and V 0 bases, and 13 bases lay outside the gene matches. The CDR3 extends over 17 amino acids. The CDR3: CASSLAAGDPIVDEQFF. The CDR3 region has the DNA TGTGCCAGCAGCTTAGCGGCGGGGGATCCCATTGTCGATGAGCAGTTCTTC.

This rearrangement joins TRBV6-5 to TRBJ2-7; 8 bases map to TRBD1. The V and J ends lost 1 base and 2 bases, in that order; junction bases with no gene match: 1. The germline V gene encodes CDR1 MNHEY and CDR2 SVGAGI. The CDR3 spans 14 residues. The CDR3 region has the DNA TGTGCCAGCAGTTACTGGACAGGGACCTACGAGCAGTACTTC. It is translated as CASSYWTGTYEQYF.